The 20 T cell receptor beta chains below were found in one sample sequenced in a study of blood T cell repertoires in COVID-19. The repertoire was sequenced with immunoSEQ multiplex PCR; TCRdb's copy has only in-frame clones and lacks some. This sample carries some 50,000 clones, 70% to 85% of them seen once, and the ten largest clones take roughly 4.4%. Sequenced material: peripheral blood. The origin of the receptors is a man in his forties or fifties with active COVID-19.

This chain uses TRBV3-1 (or the pseudogene TRBV3-2) with TRBJ2-1, with TRBD1 matching over 7 bases. Germline values: CDR1 LGHDT, CDR2 YNNKEL (reference sequence). J gave up 4 bases and V 4 bases, and 7 bases lay outside the gene matches. CDR3 length: 15 residues. As DNA, the CDR3 is TGTGCCAGCAGCCCTGAGGGGGCCATTTACAATGAGCAGTTCTTC. This codes for CASSPEGAIYNEQFF.

The genes are TRBV6-2 or TRBV6-3 and TRBJ2-2, with 8 bases aligning to TRBD1. The CDR3 is 14 amino acids. V lost 5 bases, J lost 5 bases, and 4 bases stayed unmatched. Germline V CDR1 and CDR2: MNHEY, SVGEGT. The CDR3 DNA reads as TGTGCCAGCAGTAAGGGACAGGCAACCGGGGAGCTGTTTTTT. This gives the protein CASSKGQATGELFF.

This clone has just one count. The chain joins TRBV9 to TRBJ2-2; 8 positions match TRBD1. The CDR3 totals 16 residues. V lost 0 bases, J lost 7 bases, and 8 bases stayed unmatched. Germline V gene data show CDR1 as SGDLS and CDR2 as YYNGEE. The CDR3 loop reads CASSVAYQGAGGELFF. In DNA form, the CDR3 reads TGTGCCAGCAGCGTAGCTTACCAGGGGGCGGGCGGGGAGCTGTTTTTT.

The CDR3 sequence is CASSLWGGGITDTQYF. CDR3 DNA sequence: TGTGCCAGCAGCTTATGGGGCGGGGGAATCACAGATACGCAGTATTTT. V and J are TRBV7-6 and TRBJ2-3, with 7 nucleotides matching TRBD2. Germline V gives CDR1 SGHVS, CDR2 FNYEAQ. Trimming took 2 bases from V and 2 from J; bases not matched to a gene: 7. The CDR3 runs 16 residues.

This chain connects TRBV5-4 to TRBJ2-6, with 8 positions matching TRBD2. The CDR3 covers 18 residues. Per the germline V gene, CDR1 is SGHNT and CDR2 is YYREEE (reference sequence). Losses at the gene ends were 4 bases for V and 0 bases for J; bases not matched to a gene: 9. The CDR3 DNA reads TGTGCCAGCAGCCCGGGGGGGGCTCACAGCTCTGGGGCCAACGTCCTGACTTTC. Translating gives CASSPGGAHSSGANVLTF.

V is TRBV7-9 and J is TRBJ1-6, with TRBD1 identical over 8 bases. Germline values: CDR1 SEHNR, CDR2 FQNEAQ (reference sequence). V trimming: 5 bases; J trimming: 9 bases; junction bases outside the gene matches: 6. This CDR3 is 14 amino acids long. CDR3 loop: CASSLQGEGSPLHF. CDR3 in DNA: TGTGCCAGCAGCCTACAGGGGGAGGGTTCACCCCTCCACTTT.

The chain carries TRBV7-9 and TRBJ1-1; D not certain. The CDR3 spans 13 residues. V gave up 5 bases and J gave up 5 bases, with 12 bases separating them. CDR1 SEHNR and CDR2 FQNEAQ come from the germline V gene (reference sequence). In DNA, the CDR3 is TGTGCCAGCAGCATTGTGAGGGAGACTGAAGCTTTCTTT. Translation gives CASSIVRETEAFF.

This clone appeared once. The chain recombines TRBV7-6 with TRBJ2-3; D not certain. The germline V and J ends were trimmed by 3 bases and 2 bases, with 9 bases remaining between them. This CDR3 has 14 residues. CDR1 is SGHVS and CDR2 is FNYEAQ in the germline V gene. Here the CDR3 DNA reads TGTGCCAGCAGCTTGGGCAGAGCCACAGATACGCAGTATTTT. Translation: CASSLGRATDTQYF.

This chain uses TRBV20-1 with TRBJ2-1, with 13 bases that match TRBD2. Germline CDR1 is DFQATT and CDR2 is SNEGSKA (reference sequence). J was trimmed by 0 bases and V by 6 bases; bases with no gene match: 11. This CDR3 region has 18 residues. The CDR3 DNA reads as TGCAGTGCCAGTTCGGGACTAGCGGGGTCGAGCTCCTACAATGAGCAGTTCTTC. Translation: CSASSGLAGSSSYNEQFF.

The V gene is TRBV7-9, the J gene TRBJ1-4, with D perhaps matching TRBD1 (6 bases). The V end lost 8 bases, the J end lost 0 bases, and 13 bases lay between the germline ends. The CDR3 is 15 amino acids. CDR1 and CDR2 from the germline V gene are SEHNR and FQNEAQ (reference sequence). CDR3 protein: CASAEQGTTNEKLFF. The CDR3 DNA sequence: TGTGCCAGCGCCGAACAGGGAACAACTAATGAAAAACTGTTTTTT.

The chain uses TRBV24-1 and TRBJ2-3; D possibly corresponds to TRBD1 (7 bases). Germline CDR1 reads KGHDR; CDR2 reads SFDVKD. The V end lost 2 bases, the J end lost 2 bases, and 13 bases lay between the germline ends. The CDR3 length is 16 residues. In nucleotides, the CDR3 is TGTGCCACCAGTGATTCGCGGGACAGTTACACAGATACGCAGTATTTT. Translated: CATSDSRDSYTDTQYF.

This rearrangement joins TRBV28 to TRBJ1-1, with 7 bases matching TRBD1. V dropped 4 bases and J dropped 4; count of bases not matched to a gene: 6. The germline gives CDR1 MDHEN, CDR2 SYDVKM. The CDR3 runs 14 residues. CDR3 bases: TGTGCCAGCAGTTCCGGGACAGAGGTCACTGAAGCTTTCTTT. This gives the protein CASSSGTEVTEAFF.

The rearrangement links TRBV13 to TRBJ2-5; D remains unclear. V lost 8 bases and J lost 0, with 13 bases in between. Per the germline V gene, CDR1 is PRHDT and CDR2 is FYEKMQ (reference sequence). This CDR3 is 14 amino acids long. The CDR3 sequence is CASSPVVYQETQYF. In DNA, the CDR3 is TGTGCCAGCTCCCCTGTCGTGTACCAAGAGACCCAGTACTTC.

The chain recombines TRBV6-2 or TRBV6-3 with TRBJ1-1, with D hard to call. The V and J ends lost 2 bases and 0 bases respectively, with 4 bases between them. Germline V gene lookup returns CDR1 MNHEY and CDR2 SVGEGT. This CDR3 spans 13 amino acids. CDR3 region: CASSYEVNTEAFF. CDR3 in DNA: TGTGCCAGCAGTTACGAGGTGAACACTGAAGCTTTCTTT.

The chain recombines TRBV7-2 with TRBJ2-3, with TRBD2 matching over 15 bases. Trimming at V came to 5 bases and at J to 4 bases, leaving 4 bases not matched to a gene. The CDR3 loop spans 16 amino acids. In germline, CDR1 is SGHTA, CDR2 FQGNSA. The CDR3 region is CASSPWTSGGADTQYF. CDR3 nucleotides: TGTGCCAGCAGCCCCTGGACTAGCGGGGGGGCAGATACGCAGTATTTT.

The V gene is TRBV10-3, the J gene TRBJ1-5; the D gene is possibly TRBD1 (5 bases). The germline gives CDR1 ENHRY, CDR2 SYGVKD. The length of the CDR3 is 13 residues. Trimming cost V 5 bases and J 6 bases, with 11 bases left between them. The CDR3 is CAISPGQGQPQHF. The CDR3 DNA follows: TGTGCCATCAGTCCCGGGCAGGGTCAGCCCCAGCATTTT.

The rearrangement links TRBV10-3 to TRBJ1-5, with D tentatively TRBD1 (5 bases). The CDR3 has 14 amino acids. Germline CDR1 ENHRY, CDR2 SYGVKD. V lost 7 bases and J lost 3, with 13 bases in between. CDR3: CAIKGGAFNQPQHF. The CDR3 DNA sequence: TGTGCCATCAAAGGAGGGGCATTCAATCAGCCCCAGCATTTT.

The DNA for the CDR3 is TGTGCCAGTAGTATGTACGGGGGACGGAACACCGGGGAGCTGTTTTTT. This encodes CASSMYGGRNTGELFF. The V and J genes are TRBV19 and TRBJ2-2, with TRBD2 as a possible D gene (6 bases). The CDR3 is 16 residues long. The ends were cut back, 3 bases at V and 1 base at J, with 12 bases in the middle. The germline V gene has CDR1 LNHDA and CDR2 SQIVND (reference sequence).

This rearrangement joins TRBV5-1 to TRBJ1-6; 10 bases match TRBD1. The CDR3 sequence is 15 residues long. Trimming at V came to 4 bases and at J to 7 bases, leaving 5 bases not matched to a gene. Germline CDR1 SGHRS, CDR2 YFSETQ. The CDR3: CASSVTGGGNSPLHF. CDR3 DNA sequence: TGCGCCAGCAGCGTGACAGGGGGCGGGAATTCACCCCTCCACTTT.

The chain is built from TRBV9 and TRBJ1-2; D is possibly TRBD1 (6 bases). The CDR3 runs 15 residues. Germline V CDR1 and CDR2: SGDLS, YYNGEE. V was trimmed by 1 base and J by 8 bases, leaving 18 bases between them. This CDR3 is CASSVPPWAGEGYTF. CDR3 sequence (DNA): TGTGCCAGCAGCGTACCCCCCTGGGCAGGGGAAGGCTACACCTTC.